The 28 T cell receptor beta chains listed next were all sequenced from one sample in a study of T cell repertoires in cytomegalovirus infection (dated by TCRdb to about 2019). Instrument used: Illumina HiSeq 1500. TCRdb reprocessed the public reads (quality trimming at Q25 with fastp, clone calling with MiXCR) and kept in-frame beta chains. CDR3 protein sequences are deduplicated, and each keeps its most common genes and DNA. Present in this sample are about 260,000 distinct CDR3 sequences, about 13% of which were seen just once. The ten largest clonotypes hold roughly 9.7% of the sample. Material: PBMCs. The receptor source for this set is a human donor in good health (CMV status not recorded). Some clones in this sample may be carry-over from other donors' samples.

The J gene is TRBJ1-1, the V gene TRBV4-3; tentatively, D is TRBD1 (5 bases). The V and J ends lost 0 bases and 4 bases respectively, with 12 bases between them. This CDR3 region has 15 residues. Per germline, CDR1 LGHNA and CDR2 YSLEER. The CDR3 DNA is TGCGCCAGCAGCCAAGAGGGTTATGGGACCACTGAAGCTTTCTTT. As protein: CASSQEGYGTTEAFF.

Regarding this clonotype: This may come from a read error, since a much larger clone is one base off. V is TRBV4-3 and J is TRBJ2-7, with TRBD2 matching 12 bases. The CDR3 loop spans 17 amino acids. CDR1 and CDR2 (germline): LGHNA, YSLEER. The CDR3 nucleotides are TGCGCCAGCGGCCAAGATCGGACTAGCGGGGACTCCTACGAGCAGTACTTC. This codes for CASGQDRTSGDSYEQYF.

This clonotype occurred a few times. The CDR3 region has the DNA TGCAGCGTTGGTGCTGACACTGAAGCTTTCTTT. This sequence encodes CSVGADTEAFF. The V call is TRBV29-1, the J call TRBJ1-1; D is ambiguous. V lost 4 bases and J lost 3, with 6 bases in between. The CDR3 length is 11 residues. Germline lookup yields CDR1 SQVTM and CDR2 ANQGSEA. The full variable domain, with the rest looked up from reference TRBV29-1 and TRBJ1-1, is SAVISQKPSRDICQRGTSLTIQCQVDSQVTMMFWYRQQPGQSLTLIATANQGSEATYESGFVIDKFPISRPNLTFSTLTVSNMSPEDSSIYLCSVGADTEAFFGQGTRLTVV.

Ten or more counts support this clonotype. V usage is TRBV11-2 and J usage is TRBJ2-1; the match to TRBD2 covers 10 bases. The CDR3 runs to 16 residues. The V gene's germline CDR1 is SGHAT and CDR2 FQNNGV. V shed 6 bases, J shed 2 bases, and the junction held 7 bases outside the gene matches. The CDR3 bases are TGTGCCAGCAGTCCTTTTACTAGCGGGGCCTACAATGAGCAGTTCTTC. It is translated as CASSPFTSGAYNEQFF.

The chain carries TRBV6-2 or TRBV6-3 and TRBJ2-5; D tentatively fits TRBD1 or TRBD2 (5 bases each). The CDR3 loop spans 16 amino acids. V was pared by 3 bases and J by 5 bases, with 19 bases between. Germline CDR1 and CDR2: MNHEY and SVGEGT. The chain's CDR3 is CASSYWVNGAVETQYF. As DNA, the CDR3 is TGTGCCAGCAGTTATTGGGTGAACGGGGCGGTGGAGACCCAGTACTTC.

This clonotype was seen at least ten times. CDR3: CASSHRNSGANVLTF. In nucleotides, the CDR3 is TGTGCCAGCAGTCACAGGAACTCTGGGGCCAACGTCCTGACTTTC. The chain employs TRBV12-3 or TRBV12-4 and TRBJ2-6; TRBD1 might be the D (5 bases). Between the trimmed V and J ends, which lost 5 bases and 0 bases, there was a span of 8 bases. The CDR3 extends over 15 amino acids.

The chain couples TRBV28 to TRBJ2-7, with D possibly matching TRBD1 (5 bases). Trimming pared 6 bases from V and 4 bases from J, leaving 19 bases between. CDR1 and CDR2 (germline): MDHEN, SYDVKM. The CDR3 consists of 15 residues. This CDR3 reads CASSPLVGAGYEQYF. The CDR3 nucleotides are TGTGCCAGCAGCCCACTTGTAGGGGCCGGGTACGAGCAGTACTTC.

This clonotype has only a few counts. The V gene is TRBV20-1, the J gene TRBJ2-7, with D possibly being TRBD1 or TRBD2 (5 bases each). The CDR3 totals 14 residues. Looked up from germline, CDR1 is DFQATT and CDR2 is SNEGSKA (reference sequence). Trimming stripped 6 bases from V and 3 bases from J, with 18 bases between. The CDR3 loop is CSAKRGRGIYEQYF. CDR3 nucleotides: TGCAGTGCCAAGAGGGGCCGGGGAATCTACGAGCAGTACTTC.

The V call is TRBV7-9, the J call TRBJ1-6, with D possibly being TRBD1 (5 bases). Germline CDR1 is SEHNR and CDR2 is FQNEAQ (reference sequence). The CDR3 loop spans 14 amino acids. The V gene lost 5 bases and the J gene lost 5 bases, with 10 bases spanning the gap. The CDR3 loop reads CASSTAGDNSPLHF. The CDR3 DNA sequence: TGTGCCAGCAGCACCGCGGGGGATAATTCACCCCTCCACTTT.

In its sample, this clonotype was seen many times. The rearrangement uses TRBV7-2 and TRBJ2-3; D is unresolved. With 5 bases removed from V and 0 bases from J, the gap between germline ends came to 9 bases. Germline-derived CDR1 and CDR2 are SGHTA and FQGNSA. The CDR3 is made up of 14 amino acids. CDR3 sequence (DNA): TGTGCCAGCAGCCCGCGACGTAGCACAGATACGCAGTATTTT. Its protein is CASSPRRSTDTQYF. Full variable domain (remainder filled in from reference TRBV7-2 and TRBJ2-3): GAGVSQSPSNKVTEKGKDVELRCDPISGHTALYWYRQSLGQGLEFLIYFQGNSAPDKSGLPSDRFSAERTGGSVSTLTIQRTQQEDSAVYLCASSPRRSTDTQYFGPGTRLTVL.

This clonotype was recorded a few times. The chain is built from TRBV13 and TRBJ2-6; no clear D. Germline assignment: CDR1 PRHDT and CDR2 FYEKMQ (reference sequence). V dropped 1 base and J dropped 1 base, with 5 bases sitting between them. This CDR3 region has 15 residues. The CDR3 loop is CASSLERSGANVLTF. Written as DNA, the CDR3 is TGTGCCAGCAGCTTAGAAAGGTCTGGGGCCAACGTCCTGACTTTC.

This clonotype appeared many times. This chain connects TRBV7-9 to TRBJ1-5; 11 positions agree with TRBD1. Looked up from germline, CDR1 is SEHNR and CDR2 is FQNEAQ (reference sequence). V was pared by 5 bases and J by 5 bases, with 8 bases of the junction left unmatched. CDR3 length: 16 amino acids. This CDR3 reads CASSEPGQGEYQPQHF. CDR3 in DNA: TGTGCCAGCAGCGAACCGGGACAGGGGGAATATCAGCCCCAGCATTTT.

This clonotype was counted at least ten times. This chain uses TRBV4-1 with TRBJ2-1; 9 bases line up with TRBD1. This CDR3 comprises 19 residues. V was clipped by 0 bases and J by 5 bases; unmatched bases: 14. Per the germline V gene, CDR1 is MGHRA and CDR2 is YSYEKL. This chain's CDR3 is CASSQDRGKTGGPNNEQFF. The CDR3 DNA reads TGCGCCAGCAGCCAAGATAGGGGGAAGACAGGGGGACCAAACAATGAGCAGTTCTTC.

The V gene is TRBV5-1, the J gene TRBJ2-1; D perhaps matches TRBD2 (6 bases). The germline gives CDR1 SGHRS, CDR2 YFSETQ. The CDR3 spans 15 residues. Trimming stripped 4 bases from V and 7 bases from J, with 18 bases between. The CDR3 sequence is CASSLSGLGGNEQFF. Written as DNA, the CDR3 is TGCGCCAGCAGCCTAAGCGGCCTTGGGGGGAATGAGCAGTTCTTC.

There are many counts of this clonotype. The chain recombines TRBV7-2 with TRBJ2-7; D is undetermined. This CDR3 contains 12 residues. Between the trimmed V and J ends, which lost 8 bases and 3 bases, there was a span of 11 bases. CDR1 is SGHTA, CDR2 FQGNSA, per germline. The CDR3 DNA follows: TGTGCCAGCTCTTCCGTGGGCTACGAGCAGTACTTC. Translating gives CASSSVGYEQYF.

A few counts support this clonotype. V is TRBV15 and J is TRBJ2-7, with D perhaps TRBD1 (5 bases). Germline loops: CDR1 LNHNV, CDR2 YYDKDF (reference sequence). V dropped 0 bases and J dropped 5 bases, with 17 bases sitting between them. The CDR3 is made up of 16 amino acids. The CDR3 here is CATSRDYSGNRNEQYF. The CDR3 DNA reads TGTGCCACCAGCAGAGATTATTCAGGGAATCGTAACGAGCAGTACTTC.

This chain joins TRBV7-9 and TRBJ2-1, with a weak D call TRBD2 (5 bases). V lost 3 bases and J lost 9, with 6 bases in between. The CDR3 totals 11 residues. CDR1 and CDR2 (germline): SEHNR, FQNEAQ (reference sequence). This chain's CDR3 is CASSLRAEQFF. The CDR3 DNA reads as TGTGCCAGCAGCTTGCGGGCTGAGCAGTTCTTC.

The sample holds many counts of this clonotype. V and J are TRBV6-5 and TRBJ2-7, with TRBD2 matching 9 bases. CDR1 is MNHEY, CDR2 SVGAGI, per germline. V trimming: 0 bases; J trimming: 3 bases; junction bases outside the gene matches: 18. The CDR3 extends over 20 amino acids. The CDR3 nucleotides read TGTGCCAGCAGTTACTCGACAGGGCTAGCGGGAAAGTTCAGTATCTACGAGCAGTACTTC. Amino acid sequence: CASSYSTGLAGKFSIYEQYF.

The V call is TRBV4-1, the J call TRBJ1-1; TRBD1 is a possible D gene (5 bases). V lost 1 base and J 6 bases, leaving 12 bases between the germline ends. CDR3 length: 14 residues. In germline, CDR1 is MGHRA, CDR2 YSYEKL. CDR3 sequence reads: CASSQGLVGAEAFF. CDR3 DNA: TGCGCCAGCAGCCAAGGCCTGGTGGGGGCTGAAGCTTTCTTT.

In its sample, this clonotype was seen many times. The V call is TRBV7-8, the J call TRBJ2-3; D is ambiguous. CDR1 and CDR2 from the germline V gene are SGHVS and FQNEAQ. CDR3 length: 16 residues. V shed 4 bases and J shed 1 base, with 15 bases lying between them. CDR3 region: CASSSSPGSGTDTQYF. CDR3 in DNA: TGTGCCAGCAGCTCCAGTCCGGGTAGTGGCACAGATACGCAGTATTTT.

This clonotype has a count of ten or more. This sequence joins TRBV10-2 and TRBJ2-7; D gene uncertain. CDR1 and CDR2 from the germline V gene are WSHSY and SAAADI. The CDR3 sequence is 15 residues long. V gave up 0 bases and J gave up 0 bases, with 9 bases separating them. CDR3 residues: CASSESSPSSYEQYF. CDR3 in DNA: TGCGCCAGCAGTGAGTCGAGCCCTAGCTCCTACGAGCAGTACTTC.

This sequence joins TRBV7-9 and TRBJ2-7; no clear D. V was cut by 5 bases and J by 12 bases, with 14 bases left in between. The CDR3 is 11 residues long. Looked up from germline, CDR1 is SEHNR and CDR2 is FQNEAQ (reference sequence). CDR3 residues: CASSASAGPYF. The CDR3 region has the DNA TGTGCCAGCAGCGCGAGCGCAGGCCCGTACTTC.

There are many counts of this clonotype. The J gene is TRBJ1-2, the V gene TRBV19; possibly TRBD1 for D (5 bases). CDR1 is LNHDA, CDR2 SQIVND, per germline (reference sequence). The CDR3 extends over 15 amino acids. V gave up 7 bases and J gave up 2 bases, with 17 bases separating them. The CDR3 sequence: CASTPSGRQNYGYTF. The CDR3 DNA reads TGTGCCAGTACTCCATCGGGACGGCAGAACTATGGCTACACCTTC.

This clonotype was observed many times. The rearrangement links TRBV7-2 to TRBJ2-1, with 7 bases that match TRBD1. The CDR3 loop spans 16 amino acids. With 5 bases clipped from V and 5 bases from J, the junction kept 12 bases outside the gene matches. Germline lookup yields CDR1 SGHTA and CDR2 FQGNSA. The CDR3 DNA is TGTGCCAGCAGCACCCCATGGACAGGTGGAAACAATGAGCAGTTCTTC. Its translation is CASSTPWTGGNNEQFF.

The V and J genes are TRBV5-6 and TRBJ1-2; 7 nucleotides align to TRBD1. The CDR3 covers 14 residues. The V gene's germline CDR1 is SGHDT and CDR2 YYEEEE. V shed 4 bases and J 2 bases; nucleotides not matched to a gene: 5. The CDR3: CASSRGTENYGYTF. Written as DNA, the CDR3 is TGTGCCAGCAGCCGAGGGACAGAAAACTATGGCTACACCTTC.

This clonotype was recorded a few times. This chain joins TRBV3-1 and TRBJ2-5; TRBD2 matches at 11 bases. V dropped 1 base and J dropped 1; count of bases not matched to a gene: 2. CDR1 and CDR2 (germline): LGHDT, YNNKEL (reference sequence). This CDR3 comprises 16 residues. Here the CDR3 reads CASSQVTSGAQETQYF. CDR3 nucleotides: TGTGCCAGCAGCCAAGTGACTAGCGGGGCCCAAGAGACCCAGTACTTC.

As to this clonotype: This may arise from a read error, as a much more abundant clone is one base away. The chain combines TRBV6-8 with TRBJ1-4, with D uncertain. The CDR3 consists of 15 residues. Germline CDR1 MNHGY, CDR2 SAAAGT. Between the trimmed V and J ends, which lost 1 base and 0 bases, there was a span of 6 bases. The CDR3 region is CASSYLMATNEKLFF. CDR3 sequence (DNA): TGTGCCAGCAGTTACTTGATGGCAACTAATGAAAAACTGTTTTTT.

This clonotype was detected many times. The V call is TRBV7-2, the J call TRBJ1-5; D possibly corresponds to TRBD1 (6 bases). From germline, CDR1 is SGHTA and CDR2 FQGNSA. The CDR3 spans 15 residues. Trimming stripped 6 bases from V and 4 bases from J, with 16 bases between. This chain's CDR3 is CASRGGGRPNQPQHF. The CDR3 DNA is TGTGCCAGCAGAGGGGGGGGGAGACCAAATCAGCCCCAGCATTTT.